The table lists the clone carrying this T cell receptor (beta chain) with a count of one. This record comes from a study of technical replicates of blood from a handful of donors. Measured with immunoSEQ multiplex PCR; TCRdb has only the in-frame clones, and not every one. Among some 70,000 clones listed, nearly 98% were seen once. The sequenced sample was T cells isolated from PBMCs. This sequence was found in a human donor in good health.

The CDR3 protein is CSVAGTGGSEQYF. CDR3 nucleotides: TGCAGCGTAGCCGGGACAGGGGGTTCCGAGCAGTACTTC. This chain joins TRBV29-1 and TRBJ2-7, with 11 bases fitting TRBD1. Trimming cost V 6 bases and J 6 bases; bases outside gene matches: 7. CDR1 and CDR2 (germline): SQVTM, ANQGSEA. The CDR3 sequence is 13 residues long.